The clone carrying this T cell receptor (beta chain) was detected only a few times. Generated by immunoSEQ multiplex PCR, the TCRdb table keeps only in-frame clones and is missing some. The sample has around 270,000 clones; approximately 86% are singletons. This CDR3 spans 14 amino acids. Trimming shortened V by 0 bases and J by 6 bases, and 11 bases separated the two germline ends. The germline CDR1 and CDR2 sequences are SGHKS and YYEKEE (reference sequence). The record originates from a study of blood T cell repertoires in COVID-19. The sample comprised peripheral blood. The rearrangement links TRBV5-5 to TRBJ2-3; D possibly corresponds to TRBD2 (6 bases). The sequence was obtained from a man aged 30 to 39 with active or convalescent COVID-19. The CDR3 sequence is CASSLEAGRDTQYF. The CDR3 DNA reads TGTGCCAGCAGCTTGGAAGCGGGTAGGGATACGCAGTATTTT.